This T cell receptor (beta chain) was profiled in a study of shared clonotypes between healthy human individuals. General study findings and limits: Across a handful of donors, naive CD4 shared 5% to 6%, naive CD8 around 4%, memory CD4 2.3%, memory CD8 over 0.3%.

Germline trimming cut 0 bases from V and 0 bases from J; bases unmatched to any gene: 4. This CDR3 has 16 residues. Germline values: CDR1 MNHNY, CDR2 SVGAGI (reference sequence). Sorted-subset replicate PCRs used 150 to 250 ng of genomic DNA. This amount corresponded to approximately 30,000 T cell genomes. Some clones are missing from TCRdb's copy, which holds only in-frame ones; the method was immunoSEQ multiplex PCR. The sample records approximately 1.5 million clones, around 98% being singletons. Points on this clone: Its target is not known. The same CDR3 also results from other DNA sequences found in this sample.

Material for sequencing was naive CD4+ T cells sorted from blood. Subset here: CD45RA+ positively selected. The clonotype comes from a man aged 25-45 years in good health. This chain links TRBV6-6 with TRBJ2-7; 8 nucleotides agree with TRBD2. Written as DNA, the CDR3 is TGTGCCAGCAGTTACTCGGGGGGGACTAGCTCCTACGAGCAGTACTTC. It specifies CASSYSGGTSSYEQYF.